This TCR beta chain appears in the sequencing data of a study of cytomegalovirus exposure and HLA in healthy donors. Findings and limits, study-wide: Reportedly, diagnosis of cytomegalovirus status by the classifier showed high specificity and sensitivity. HLA restriction was apparent for most CMV-associated TCR beta chains in a later analysis.

This clone was counted a few times. The antigen is unknown. This PCR relied on a set of 60 Vbeta primers and 13 Jbeta primers. The assay was immunoSEQ multiplex PCR, and TCRdb's table has in-frame clones only and misses some. The table has 100,000 or so clones, roughly 74% seen once. V was clipped by 7 bases and J by 3 bases, with 16 bases between them. Per the germline V gene, CDR1 is LNHDA and CDR2 is SQIVND (reference sequence). The CDR3 loop spans 14 amino acids. The donors, nominally healthy at sampling, likely had unrecorded immune exposures. The sample consisted of PBMCs. The gene calls are TRBV19 and TRBJ2-7, with TRBD2 as a possible D gene (6 bases). The receptor comes from a woman in her forties in good health and CMV-seronegative. CDR3 in amino acids: CASKESAGHYEQYF. In DNA, the CDR3 is TGTGCCAGTAAGGAGTCGGCGGGGCACTACGAGCAGTACTTC.